This T cell receptor (beta chain) derives from a study of vaccination and CD4 T cells after COVID-19. This CDR3 has 13 residues. Germline V gene lookup returns CDR1 MDHEN and CDR2 SYDVKM. With 2 bases removed from V and 10 bases from J, the gap between germline ends came to 14 bases. The study sequenced cultured CD4+ T cell DNA using the Oncomine TCR Beta short-read assay. TCRdb redid the calling of the PCR reads with MiXCR, one entry per CDR3 protein. The sample holds 15,000 or so distinct CDR3 sequences, roughly 34% seen once. On this clonotype: Antigen unknown.

The sample's treatment: roughly 11-day PBMC culture with coronavirus spike peptide pools or control peptides (ViraFEST assay). Sequencing used cultured CD4+ T cells from blood. The sequence was collected from a human donor with COVID-19. The V and J genes are TRBV28 and TRBJ1-1; D is perhaps TRBD1 (5 bases). CDR3 bases: TGTGCCAGCAGTTTAAAACCCAGGGTTGGAGCTTTCTTT. Its protein is CASSLKPRVGAFF.